What follows is one T cell receptor beta chain and its context. Profiled with immunoSEQ multiplex PCR; TCRdb holds only in-frame clones, not every one. Found here are under 350,000 clones, about nine tenths of them singletons; the top ten hold 2.6%. Participant ages covered roughly 18 to 89 years across 20 to 25 US areas. Recovered participants had two consecutive negative NP/OP PCR tests, healthcare professional clearance, or symptom resolution. The data were taken from a study of blood T cell repertoires in COVID-19. Study background: Samples of COVID-19 (acute and convalescent) were obtained from the United States, Italy and Spain. In each case, the material was cDNA or gDNA derived from T cells, B-cell-depleted T cells, or PBMCs.

Germline trimming cut 4 bases from V and 7 bases from J; bases unmatched to any gene: 8. The germline CDR1 and CDR2 sequences are SGDLS and YYNGEE. The CDR3 is 15 amino acids. The chain joins TRBV9 to TRBJ2-1; 10 positions match TRBD2. Material: PBMCs or T cells enriched from blood (not recorded which). The receptor was isolated from a man in his sixties who had recovered from COVID-19. The CDR3: CASSLLAGVNNEQFF. CDR3 bases: TGTGCCAGCAGCCTCCTAGCGGGAGTGAATAATGAGCAGTTCTTC.